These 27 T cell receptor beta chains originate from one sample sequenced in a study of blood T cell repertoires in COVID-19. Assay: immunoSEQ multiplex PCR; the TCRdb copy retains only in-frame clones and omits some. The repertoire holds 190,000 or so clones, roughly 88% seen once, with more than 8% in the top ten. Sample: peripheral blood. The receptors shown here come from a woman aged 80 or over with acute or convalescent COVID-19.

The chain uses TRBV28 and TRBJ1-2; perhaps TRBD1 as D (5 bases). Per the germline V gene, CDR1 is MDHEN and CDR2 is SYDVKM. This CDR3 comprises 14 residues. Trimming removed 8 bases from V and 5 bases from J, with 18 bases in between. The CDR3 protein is CASSATGLSYGYTF. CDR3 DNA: TGTGCCAGCTCGGCAACAGGCCTCTCATATGGCTACACCTTC.

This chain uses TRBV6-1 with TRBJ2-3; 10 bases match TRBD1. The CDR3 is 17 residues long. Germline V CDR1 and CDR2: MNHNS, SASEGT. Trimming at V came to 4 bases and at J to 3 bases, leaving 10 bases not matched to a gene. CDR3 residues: CASSGFPRDRGTDTQYF. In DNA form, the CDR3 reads TGTGCCAGCAGTGGGTTCCCGCGGGACAGGGGAACAGATACGCAGTATTTT.

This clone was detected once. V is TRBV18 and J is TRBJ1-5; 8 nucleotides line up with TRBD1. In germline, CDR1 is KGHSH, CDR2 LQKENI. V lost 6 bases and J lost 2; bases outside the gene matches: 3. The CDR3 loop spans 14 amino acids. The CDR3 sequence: CASSLGQGNQPQHF. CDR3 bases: TGTGCCAGCTCCCTGGGACAGGGCAATCAGCCCCAGCATTTT.

CDR3 sequence (DNA): TGCGCCAGCAGCGGCCCGCCCCTCACAGATACGCAGTATTTT. This encodes CASSGPPLTDTQYF. V usage is TRBV5-1 and J usage is TRBJ2-3, with D unclear. Between the trimmed V and J ends, which lost 4 bases and 2 bases, there was a span of 11 bases. Germline-derived CDR1 and CDR2 are SGHRS and YFSETQ. This CDR3 is built from 14 residues. Looking up the rest from reference TRBV5-1 and TRBJ2-3 gives the full variable domain: KAGVTQTPRYLIKTRGQQVTLSCSPISGHRSVSWYQQTPGQGLQFLFEYFSETQRNKGNFPGRFSGRQFSNSRSEMNVSTLELGDSALYLCASSGPPLTDTQYFGPGTRLTVL.

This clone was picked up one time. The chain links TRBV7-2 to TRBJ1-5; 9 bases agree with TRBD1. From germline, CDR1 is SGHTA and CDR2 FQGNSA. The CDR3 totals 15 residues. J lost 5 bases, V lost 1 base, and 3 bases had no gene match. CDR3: CASSLDRGLYQPQHF. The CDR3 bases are TGTGCCAGCAGCTTAGACAGGGGGCTATATCAGCCCCAGCATTTT. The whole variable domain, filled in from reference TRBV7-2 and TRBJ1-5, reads GAGVSQSPSNKVTEKGKDVELRCDPISGHTALYWYRQSLGQGLEFLIYFQGNSAPDKSGLPSDRFSAERTGGSVSTLTIQRTQQEDSAVYLCASSLDRGLYQPQHFGDGTRLSIL.

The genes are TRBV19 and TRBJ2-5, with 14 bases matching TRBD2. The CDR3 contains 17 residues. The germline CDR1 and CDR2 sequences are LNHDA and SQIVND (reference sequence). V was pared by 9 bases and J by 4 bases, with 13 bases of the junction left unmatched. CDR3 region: CASGTGLAGGWGETQYF. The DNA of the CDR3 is TGTGCCAGCGGTACAGGACTAGCGGGAGGATGGGGAGAGACCCAGTACTTC. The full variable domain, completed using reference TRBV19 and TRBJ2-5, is DGGITQSPKYLFRKEGQNVTLSCEQNLNHDAMYWYRQDPGQGLRLIYYSQIVNDFQKGDIAEGYSVSREKKESFPLTVTSAQKNPTAFYLCASGTGLAGGWGETQYFGPGTRLLVL.

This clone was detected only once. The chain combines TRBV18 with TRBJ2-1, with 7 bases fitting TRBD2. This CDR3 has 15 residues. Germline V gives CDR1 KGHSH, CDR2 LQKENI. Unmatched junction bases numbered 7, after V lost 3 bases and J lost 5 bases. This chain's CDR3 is CASSPPGAGDNEQFF. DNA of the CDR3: TGTGCCAGCTCACCCCCCGGGGCGGGGGACAATGAGCAGTTCTTC. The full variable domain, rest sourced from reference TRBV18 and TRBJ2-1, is NAGVMQNPRHLVRRRGQEARLRCSPMKGHSHVYWYRQLPEEGLKFMVYLQKENIIDESGMPKERFSAEFPKEGPSILRIQQVVRGDSAAYFCASSPPGAGDNEQFFGPGTRLTVL.

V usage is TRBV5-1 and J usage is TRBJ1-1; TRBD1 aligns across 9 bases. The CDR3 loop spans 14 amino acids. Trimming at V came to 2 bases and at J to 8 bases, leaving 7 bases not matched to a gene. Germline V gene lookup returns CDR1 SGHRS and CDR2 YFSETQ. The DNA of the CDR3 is TGCGCCAGCAGCTTAGGGACAGGGCCTAGGGAAGCTTTCTTT. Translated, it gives CASSLGTGPREAFF.

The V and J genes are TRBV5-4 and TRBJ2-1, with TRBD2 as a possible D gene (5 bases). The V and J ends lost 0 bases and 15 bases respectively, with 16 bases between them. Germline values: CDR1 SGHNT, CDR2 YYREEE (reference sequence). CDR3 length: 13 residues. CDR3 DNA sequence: TGTGCCAGCAGCTTGGGGGTTGGGAGCCCGTCGTTCTTC. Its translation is CASSLGVGSPSFF.

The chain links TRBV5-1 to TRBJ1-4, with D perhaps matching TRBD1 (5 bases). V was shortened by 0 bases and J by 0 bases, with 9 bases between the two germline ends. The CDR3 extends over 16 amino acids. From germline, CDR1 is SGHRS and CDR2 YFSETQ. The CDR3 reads CASSLGGGTTNEKLFF. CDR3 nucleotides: TGCGCCAGCAGCTTGGGGGGCGGCACAACTAATGAAAAACTGTTTTTT.

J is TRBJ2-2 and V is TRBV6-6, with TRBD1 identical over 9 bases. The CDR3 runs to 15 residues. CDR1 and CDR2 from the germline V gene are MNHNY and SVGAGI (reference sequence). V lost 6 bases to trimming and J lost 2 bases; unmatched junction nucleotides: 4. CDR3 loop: CASRGTGINTGELFF. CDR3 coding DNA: TGTGCCAGCAGGGGGACAGGGATAAACACCGGGGAGCTGTTTTTT.

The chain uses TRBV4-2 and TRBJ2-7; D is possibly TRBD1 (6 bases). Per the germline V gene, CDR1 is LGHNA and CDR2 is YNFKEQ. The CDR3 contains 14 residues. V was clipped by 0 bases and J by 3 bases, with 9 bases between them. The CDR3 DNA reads TGTGCCAGCAGCCAAGATGGGGGCAGCTACGAGCAGTACTTC. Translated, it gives CASSQDGGSYEQYF.

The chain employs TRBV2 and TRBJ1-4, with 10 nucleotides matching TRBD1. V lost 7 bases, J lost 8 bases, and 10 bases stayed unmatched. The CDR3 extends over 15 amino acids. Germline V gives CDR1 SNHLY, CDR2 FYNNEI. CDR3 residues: CASKLGDRGTEKLFF. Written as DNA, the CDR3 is TGTGCCAGCAAATTGGGGGACAGGGGTACAGAAAAACTGTTTTTT.

The CDR3 sequence: CASRDGPGGGGNTIYF. The CDR3 DNA reads TGTGCCAGTCGTGACGGCCCGGGAGGCGGTGGAAACACCATATATTTT. The chain is built from TRBV19 and TRBJ1-3, with D hard to call. The CDR3 runs to 16 residues. Trimming stripped 8 bases from V and 3 bases from J, with 20 bases between. Looked up from germline, CDR1 is LNHDA and CDR2 is SQIVND (reference sequence).

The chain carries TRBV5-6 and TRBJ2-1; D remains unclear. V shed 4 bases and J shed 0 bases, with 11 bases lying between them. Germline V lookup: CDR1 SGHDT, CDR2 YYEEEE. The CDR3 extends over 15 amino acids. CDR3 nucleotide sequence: TGTGCCAGCAGCCCCAGGATGAGCTCCTACAATGAGCAGTTCTTC. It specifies CASSPRMSSYNEQFF. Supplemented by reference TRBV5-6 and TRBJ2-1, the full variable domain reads DAGVTQSPTHLIKTRGQQVTLRCSPKSGHDTVSWYQQALGQGPQFIFQYYEEEERQRGNFPDRFSGHQFPNYSSELNVNALLLGDSALYLCASSPRMSSYNEQFFGPGTRLTVL.

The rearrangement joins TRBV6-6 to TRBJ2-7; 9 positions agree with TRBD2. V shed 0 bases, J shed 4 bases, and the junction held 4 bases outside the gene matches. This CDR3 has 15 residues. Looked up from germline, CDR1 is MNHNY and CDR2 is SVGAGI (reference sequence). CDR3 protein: CASSYSGSGSYEQYF. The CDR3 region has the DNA TGTGCCAGCAGTTACTCGGGTAGCGGGAGTTACGAGCAGTACTTC.

This CDR3 reads CASSLVQFPNEQFF. CDR3 in DNA: TGTGCCAGCAGCTTAGTCCAATTCCCCAATGAGCAGTTCTTC. The rearrangement uses TRBV7-6 and TRBJ2-1; D gene ambiguous. Germline loops: CDR1 SGHVS, CDR2 FNYEAQ. V was trimmed by 1 base and J by 6 bases, leaving 10 bases between them. This CDR3 contains 14 residues.

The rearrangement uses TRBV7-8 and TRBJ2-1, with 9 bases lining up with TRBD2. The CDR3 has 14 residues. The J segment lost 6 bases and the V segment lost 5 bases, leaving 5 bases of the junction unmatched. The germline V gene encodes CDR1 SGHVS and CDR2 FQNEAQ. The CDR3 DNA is TGTGCCAGCAGCCGAGGACTAGCGAGCAATGAGCAGTTCTTC. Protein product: CASSRGLASNEQFF.

The CDR3 DNA follows: TGTGCCACCAGTGCCGAGGGGGACAGGGGTGCCGGGGAGCTGTTTTTT. Its protein product is CATSAEGDRGAGELFF. V gene TRBV24-1 combines with J gene TRBJ2-2; TRBD1 matches at 10 bases. The length of the CDR3 is 16 residues. Germline CDR1 is KGHDR and CDR2 is SFDVKD. Trimming took 5 bases from V and 6 from J; bases not matched to a gene: 8.

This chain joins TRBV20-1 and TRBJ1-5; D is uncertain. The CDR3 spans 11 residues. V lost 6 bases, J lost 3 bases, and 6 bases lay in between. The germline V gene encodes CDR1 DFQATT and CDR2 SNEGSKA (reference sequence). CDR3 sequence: CSAGSNQPQHF. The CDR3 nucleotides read TGCAGTGCCGGGTCCAATCAGCCCCAGCATTTT.

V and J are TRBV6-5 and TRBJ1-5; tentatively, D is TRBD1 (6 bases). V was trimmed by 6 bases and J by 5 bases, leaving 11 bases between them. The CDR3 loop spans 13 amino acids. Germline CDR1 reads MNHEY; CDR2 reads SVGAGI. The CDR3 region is CASRGDIYQPQHF. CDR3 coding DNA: TGTGCCAGCAGGGGGGACATTTATCAGCCCCAGCATTTT.

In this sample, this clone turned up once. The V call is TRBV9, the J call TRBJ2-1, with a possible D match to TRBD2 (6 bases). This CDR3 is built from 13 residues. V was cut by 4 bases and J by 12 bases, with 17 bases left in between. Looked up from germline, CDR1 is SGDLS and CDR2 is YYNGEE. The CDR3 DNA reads TGTGCCAGCAGCCCCAGACTCTCCGGGGGGCAGTTCTTC. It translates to CASSPRLSGGQFF.

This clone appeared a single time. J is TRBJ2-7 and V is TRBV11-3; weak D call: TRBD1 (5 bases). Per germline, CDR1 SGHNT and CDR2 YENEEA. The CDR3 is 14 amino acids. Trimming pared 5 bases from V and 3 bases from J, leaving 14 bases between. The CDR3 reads CASSPGWGSYEQYF. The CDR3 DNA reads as TGTGCCAGCAGCCCAGGGTGGGGAAGCTACGAGCAGTACTTC.

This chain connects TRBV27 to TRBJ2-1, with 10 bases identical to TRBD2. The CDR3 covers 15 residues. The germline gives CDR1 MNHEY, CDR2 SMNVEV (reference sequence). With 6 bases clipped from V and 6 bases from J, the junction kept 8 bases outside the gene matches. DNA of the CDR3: TGTGCCAGCAGGAAACTAGCGGGGCCTGGCAATGAGCAGTTCTTC. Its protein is CASRKLAGPGNEQFF.

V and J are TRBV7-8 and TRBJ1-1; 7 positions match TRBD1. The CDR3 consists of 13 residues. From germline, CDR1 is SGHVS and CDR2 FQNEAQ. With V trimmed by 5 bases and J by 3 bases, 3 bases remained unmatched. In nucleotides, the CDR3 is TGTGCCAGCAGCGGTGACAGGGACACTGAAGCTTTCTTT. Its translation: CASSGDRDTEAFF.

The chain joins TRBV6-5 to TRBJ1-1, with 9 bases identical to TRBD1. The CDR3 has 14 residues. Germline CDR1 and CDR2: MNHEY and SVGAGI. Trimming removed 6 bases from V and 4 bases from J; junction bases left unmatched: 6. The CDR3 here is CASRNRGLGTEAFF. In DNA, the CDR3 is TGTGCCAGCAGAAACAGGGGGCTCGGCACTGAAGCTTTCTTT.

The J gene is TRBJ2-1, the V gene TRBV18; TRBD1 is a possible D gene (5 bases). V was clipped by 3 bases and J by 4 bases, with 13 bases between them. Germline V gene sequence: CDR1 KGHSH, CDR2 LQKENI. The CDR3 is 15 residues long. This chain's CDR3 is CASSPTARQYNEQFF. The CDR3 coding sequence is TGTGCCAGCTCACCTACCGCGCGACAGTACAATGAGCAGTTCTTC.